This T cell receptor beta chain was found in a study of T-cell memory formation after mild COVID-19. Study observations and caveats: A subset of responding clones appeared in pre-infection memory, suggesting cross-reactive memory joined. For contracting clones, CD4+ ones sat mainly in CM and EM, CD8+ in EMRA.

V lost 5 bases to trimming and J lost 6 bases, with 18 bases between them. The CDR3 spans 15 residues. CDR1 and CDR2 from the germline V gene are MNHEY and SVGEGT. Constant-segment primers served in 5'RACE that generated TCR alpha and TCR beta cDNA libraries bearing sample barcodes and UMIs. TCRdb called the 5' RACE reads again in MiXCR, with one record for every CDR3 protein. The sample includes about 100,000 distinct CDR3 sequences, roughly 10% of them seen just once. A few counts support this clonotype. What it binds is unknown. The rearrangement uses TRBV6-2 or TRBV6-3 and TRBJ2-3, with D possibly being TRBD2 (7 bases). The sample was PBMCs or a T cell subset sorted from them (not recorded which). The source of this sequence is a man aged 18 to 30 who had mild COVID-19 (a few samples of this study predate the infection). Cell type and time point are not known. The DNA for the CDR3 is TGTGCCAGCAGTACGCGGGGGCCCTTTGGGGATACGCAGTATTTT. Amino acids: CASSTRGPFGDTQYF.